Listed below are T cell receptor beta chains from one sample, sequenced in a study of shared clonotypes between healthy human individuals. Measured with immunoSEQ multiplex PCR; TCRdb has only the in-frame clones, and not every one. The sample carries 2.3 million or so clones, 80% to 95% recorded once. The sequencing input was naive CD4+ T cells from PBMCs. These receptor sequences come from a man aged 18 to 35 in good health. Some clones in this sample may be carry-over from other donors' samples. Each CDR3 is given with its conserved first and last residue. D genes are given only for firm matches. The size entry is marked missing in some rows and otherwise reads once, few, many or a size class.

>NA|TRBV11-2|TRBJ1-2|TRBD1
TGTGCCAGCAGCTTAGGCGGACAGGGAGTGGGCTACACCTTC
CASSLGGQGVGYTF
>NA|TRBV28|TRBJ1-2|NA
TGTGCCAGCAGTTTTGTTCTATCCCCCTTGGGCTACACCTTC
CASSFVLSPLGYTF
>once|TRBV6-5|TRBJ2-7|NA
TGTGCCAGCAGTTACATGGGTCCCGGATCCTACGAGCAGTACTTC
CASSYMGPGSYEQYF
>NA|TRBV27|TRBJ2-1|TRBD1
TGTGCCAGCAGTTTAATTCGGGACAGATGGTCAGAATCCTACAATGAGCAGTTCTTC
CASSLIRDRWSESYNEQFF
>NA|TRBV18|TRBJ1-5|NA
TGTGCCAGCTCACCAAGTGTAACAGCCAGCAATCAGCCCCAGCATTTT
CASSPSVTASNQPQHF
>NA|TRBV28|TRBJ1-1|NA
TGTGCCAGCAGTCTCCCAGGGTACGACACTGAAGCTTTCTTT
CASSLPGYDTEAFF
>NA|TRBV7-9|TRBJ2-7|TRBD2
TGTGCCAGCAGCCTAGCGGGAGGGCCTCGGGAGCAGTACTTC
CASSLAGGPREQYF
>NA|TRBV6-6|TRBJ2-1|NA
TGTGCCAGCAGTTACGGGGGAATGGGGATGGGTGAGCAGTTCTTC
CASSYGGMGMGEQFF
>NA|TRBV18|TRBJ2-5|NA
TGTGCCAGCTCTCCCACCCCCGGTCAAGAGACCCAGTACTTC
CASSPTPGQETQYF
>NA|TRBV5-1|TRBJ1-3|TRBD1
TGCGCCAGCAGCTTTCGGGACAGCGGAAACACCATATATTTT
CASSFRDSGNTIYF
>NA|TRBV10-3|TRBJ2-3|NA
TGTGCCATCAGTGCCGGGGGCACAGATACGCAGTATTTT
CAISAGGTDTQYF